The clone carrying this T cell receptor beta chain has a handful of counts. Antigen specificity is unknown. Library preparation (for TCRbeta) was performed with unique molecular identifiers. TCRdb itself ran the PCR reads through MiXCR, one entry per CDR3 protein. The data show around 700,000 distinct CDR3 sequences, 10% to 15% seen once. This specimen comes from a study of T-cell reconstitution after alpha-beta-depleted transplantation in children. Trimming cost V 4 bases and J 0 bases; bases outside gene matches: 13. Per the germline V gene, CDR1 is DFQATT and CDR2 is SNEGSKA (reference sequence). The CDR3 consists of 18 residues. Points from the study as a whole: When one year had passed after transplant, most T-cell counts and diversity came from newly produced T cells. Two months or so post-transplant, alpha-beta T cells reportedly derived from several hundred expanded graft clones.

V is TRBV20-1 and J is TRBJ2-1; 9 nucleotides match TRBD2. The sequencing here drew on PBMCs, taken before TCRalphabeta/CD19-depleted stem cell transplant. This TCR derives from a girl aged 2 to 10 with congenital amegakaryocytic thrombocytopenia, due to receive a stem cell transplant. CDR3: CSATPRGGRGRSYNEQFF. CDR3 DNA: TGCAGTGCTACCCCCAGGGGCGGGAGGGGTCGCTCCTACAATGAGCAGTTCTTC.